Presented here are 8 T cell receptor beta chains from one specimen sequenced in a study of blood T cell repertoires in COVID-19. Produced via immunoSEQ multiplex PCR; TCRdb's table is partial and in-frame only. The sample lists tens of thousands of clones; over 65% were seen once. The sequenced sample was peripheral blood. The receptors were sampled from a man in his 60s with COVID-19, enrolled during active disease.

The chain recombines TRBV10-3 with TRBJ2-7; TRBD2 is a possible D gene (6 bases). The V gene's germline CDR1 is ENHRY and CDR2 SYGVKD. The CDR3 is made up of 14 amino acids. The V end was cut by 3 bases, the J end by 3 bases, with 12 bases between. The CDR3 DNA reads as TGTGCCATCAGTGACCGCGGGGTGGACTACGAGCAGTACTTC. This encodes CAISDRGVDYEQYF.

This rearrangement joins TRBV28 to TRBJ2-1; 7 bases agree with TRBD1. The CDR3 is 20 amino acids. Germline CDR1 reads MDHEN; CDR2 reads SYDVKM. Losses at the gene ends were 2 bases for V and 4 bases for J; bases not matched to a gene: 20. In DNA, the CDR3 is TGTGCCAGCAGTTTAGGTCTTAGGGGGCGCGGAGCGGATTTTTACAATGAGCAGTTCTTC. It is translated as CASSLGLRGRGADFYNEQFF.

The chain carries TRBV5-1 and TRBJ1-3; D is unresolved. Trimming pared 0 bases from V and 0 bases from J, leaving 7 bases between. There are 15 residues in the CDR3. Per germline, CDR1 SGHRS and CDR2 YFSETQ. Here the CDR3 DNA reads TGCGCCAGCAGCTTGGCCCCAGACTCTGGAAACACCATATATTTT. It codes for CASSLAPDSGNTIYF.

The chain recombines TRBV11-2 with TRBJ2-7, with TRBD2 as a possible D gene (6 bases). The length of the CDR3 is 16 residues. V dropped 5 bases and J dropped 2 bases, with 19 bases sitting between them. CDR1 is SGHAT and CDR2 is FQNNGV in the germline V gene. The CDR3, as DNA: TGTGCCAGCAGCGCATTTGGAACGGGGGATGCCTACGAGCAGTACTTC. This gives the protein CASSAFGTGDAYEQYF.

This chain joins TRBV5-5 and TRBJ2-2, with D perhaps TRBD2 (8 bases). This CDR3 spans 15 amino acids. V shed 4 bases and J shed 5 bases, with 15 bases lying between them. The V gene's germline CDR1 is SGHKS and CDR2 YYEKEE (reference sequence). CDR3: CASSGSGTDTGELFF. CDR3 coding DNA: TGTGCCAGCAGCGGTAGCGGGACAGATACCGGGGAGCTGTTTTTT. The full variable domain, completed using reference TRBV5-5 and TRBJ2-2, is DAGVTQSPTHLIKTRGQQVTLRCSPISGHKSVSWYQQVLGQGPQFIFQYYEKEERGRGNFPDRFSARQFPNYSSELNVNALLLGDSALYLCASSGSGTDTGELFFGEGSRLTVL.

The CDR3 is CASSLSRAGETQYF. CDR3 coding DNA: TGTGCCAGCAGCTTGAGCAGGGCAGGGGAGACCCAGTACTTC. V and J are TRBV7-9 and TRBJ2-5, with D perhaps matching TRBD1 (5 bases). The length of the CDR3 is 14 residues. The germline V gene has CDR1 SEHNR and CDR2 FQNEAQ (reference sequence). With 3 bases removed from V and 5 bases from J, the gap between germline ends came to 13 bases. The full variable domain, rest sourced from reference TRBV7-9 and TRBJ2-5, is DTGVSQNPRHKITKRGQNVTFRCDPISEHNRLYWYRQTLGQGPEFLTYFQNEAQLEKSRLLSDRFSAERPKGSFSTLEIQRTEQGDSAMYLCASSLSRAGETQYFGPGTRLLVL.

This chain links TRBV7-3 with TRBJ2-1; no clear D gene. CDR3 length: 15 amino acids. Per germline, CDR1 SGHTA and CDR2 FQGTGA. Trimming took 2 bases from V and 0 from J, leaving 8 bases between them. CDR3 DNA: TGTGCCAGCAGCTTAGCTGCGAGCTCCTACAATGAGCAGTTCTTC. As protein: CASSLAASSYNEQFF.

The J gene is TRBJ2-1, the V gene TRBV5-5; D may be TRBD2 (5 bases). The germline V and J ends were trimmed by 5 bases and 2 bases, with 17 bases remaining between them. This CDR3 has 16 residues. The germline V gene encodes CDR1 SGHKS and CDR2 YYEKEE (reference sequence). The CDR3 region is CASSLLRDPTYNEQFF. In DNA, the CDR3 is TGTGCCAGCAGTTTGCTCCGGGATCCCACCTACAATGAGCAGTTCTTC. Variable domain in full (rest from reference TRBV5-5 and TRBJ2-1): DAGVTQSPTHLIKTRGQQVTLRCSPISGHKSVSWYQQVLGQGPQFIFQYYEKEERGRGNFPDRFSARQFPNYSSELNVNALLLGDSALYLCASSLLRDPTYNEQFFGPGTRLTVL.